This entry lists 30 T cell receptor beta chains sequenced from one sample in a study of T cell changes during pregnancy in multiple sclerosis. The data were produced by immunoSEQ multiplex PCR, yet TCRdb's version contains in-frame clones alone and is incomplete. Seen here are about 50,000 clones, 90% observed once, and the top ten hold around 5%. This specimen consisted of peripheral blood, obtained after pregnancy. These receptors all come from a female donor in good health, enrolled as a control in a pregnancy study.

The chain uses TRBV29-1 and TRBJ2-2; D may be TRBD2 (6 bases). V was clipped by 3 bases and J by 6 bases, with 8 bases between them. The CDR3 covers 12 residues. Germline V gene data show CDR1 as SQVTM and CDR2 as ANQGSEA. The CDR3, as DNA: TGCAGCGTTGAGTGGGGGGCCGGGGAGCTGTTTTTT. Translated: CSVEWGAGELFF.

Of note for this clone: The germline gene is not matched at one end of the junction; a read error may be the cause. The sample has other DNA sequences that encode this CDR3 too. The chain links TRBV7-7 to TRBJ2-1, with 7 bases aligning to TRBD1. The CDR3 has 16 residues. Germline CDR1 SSHAT, CDR2 FNYEAQ (reference sequence). The CDR3 coding sequence is TGTGCTAGCAGCCGGACAGGCCTCCCCCCTTACAATGAGCAGTTCTTC. It encodes CASSRTGLPPYNEQFF.

This clone was picked up one time. This chain joins TRBV5-1 and TRBJ2-2; 8 nucleotides align to TRBD2. This CDR3 contains 15 residues. CDR1 SGHRS and CDR2 YFSETQ come from the germline V gene. After removal of 4 bases from V and 3 bases from J, the junction contained 5 bases not matched to a gene. The CDR3 region has the DNA TGCGCCAGCAGCCACTTACTAGCGGACACCGGGGAGCTGTTTTTT. Translation gives CASSHLLADTGELFF. The whole variable domain, remainder taken from reference TRBV5-1 and TRBJ2-2, is KAGVTQTPRYLIKTRGQQVTLSCSPISGHRSVSWYQQTPGQGLQFLFEYFSETQRNKGNFPGRFSGRQFSNSRSEMNVSTLELGDSALYLCASSHLLADTGELFFGEGSRLTVL.

This chain uses TRBV5-4 with TRBJ2-3, with 12 bases matching TRBD2. The germline V gene has CDR1 SGHNT and CDR2 YYREEE (reference sequence). The CDR3 has 16 amino acids. Unmatched junction bases numbered 4, after V lost 4 bases and J lost 1 base. Here the CDR3 reads CASSHRLAGGTDTQYF. DNA of the CDR3: TGTGCCAGCAGCCACAGACTAGCGGGGGGCACAGATACGCAGTATTTT.

This rearrangement joins TRBV18 to TRBJ1-1; 9 positions match TRBD1. Germline CDR1 KGHSH, CDR2 LQKENI. The ends lost 1 base at V and 2 bases at J; junction bases unmatched: 20. The CDR3 runs to 21 residues. CDR3 sequence (DNA): TGTGCCAGCTCACCACGTAGGACAGGGGCAAGGCCGAGGGTTAAAAACACTGAAGCTTTCTTT. Amino acids: CASSPRRTGARPRVKNTEAFF.

V and J are TRBV15 and TRBJ1-1; 7 nucleotides match TRBD1. V lost 0 bases to trimming and J lost 0 bases; unmatched junction nucleotides: 7. The germline V gene encodes CDR1 LNHNV and CDR2 YYDKDF (reference sequence). The CDR3 contains 17 residues. The DNA of the CDR3 is TGTGCCACCAGCAGAGATCTCGGGGACAGTGTGAACACTGAAGCTTTCTTT. It yields the protein CATSRDLGDSVNTEAFF.

V usage is TRBV10-3 and J usage is TRBJ1-2; 9 positions match TRBD1. The CDR3 consists of 14 residues. V shed 6 bases and J 2 bases; nucleotides not matched to a gene: 4. Germline V lookup: CDR1 ENHRY, CDR2 SYGVKD. The CDR3 coding sequence is TGTGCCATCAGCCGGGACAGGGAGAACTATGGCTACACCTTC. Protein product: CAISRDRENYGYTF.

The J gene is TRBJ1-1, the V gene TRBV6-1; TRBD1 aligns across 7 bases. This CDR3 is built from 14 residues. Unmatched junction bases numbered 6, after V lost 8 bases and J lost 0 bases. The germline CDR1 and CDR2 sequences are MNHNS and SASEGT. The CDR3 DNA sequence: TGTGCCAGCGTACTCAGGGGGATGAACACTGAAGCTTTCTTT. This translates into CASVLRGMNTEAFF.

The V call is TRBV27, the J call TRBJ2-1; 8 bases line up with TRBD2. The J segment lost 4 bases and the V segment lost 7 bases, leaving 3 bases of the junction unmatched. The CDR3 length is 13 residues. CDR1 and CDR2 (germline): MNHEY, SMNVEV (reference sequence). CDR3 sequence reads: CASTVAGYNEQFF. The CDR3 DNA sequence: TGTGCCAGCACAGTAGCGGGATACAATGAGCAGTTCTTC.

The chain links TRBV30 to TRBJ2-2; a weak D match, TRBD2 (5 bases). CDR1 and CDR2 from the germline V gene are GTSNPN and SVGIG (reference sequence). The CDR3 extends over 15 amino acids. V was cut by 0 bases and J by 6 bases, with 14 bases left in between. DNA for the CDR3: TGTGCCTGGAGTGTACAAGGGAGTTGGGCCGGGGAGCTGTTTTTT. It specifies CAWSVQGSWAGELFF. The full variable domain, rest sourced from reference TRBV30 and TRBJ2-2, is SQTIHQWPATLVQPVGSPLSLECTVEGTSNPNLYWYRQAAGRGLQLLFYSVGIGQISSEVPQNLSASRPQDRQFILSSKKLLLSDSGFYLCAWSVQGSWAGELFFGEGSRLTVL.

This clone was seen once. The genes are TRBV7-6 and TRBJ2-7, with 10 bases aligning to TRBD2. The germline CDR1 and CDR2 sequences are SGHVS and FNYEAQ. V lost 3 bases and J lost 2; bases outside the gene matches: 1. The CDR3 runs to 14 residues. CDR3 loop: CASSLTSGPYEQYF. DNA of the CDR3: TGTGCCAGCAGCTTGACTAGCGGGCCCTACGAGCAGTACTTC.

The J gene is TRBJ2-5, the V gene TRBV7-9; maybe TRBD2 (6 bases). V was clipped by 0 bases and J by 2 bases, with 10 bases between them. Per the germline V gene, CDR1 is SEHNR and CDR2 is FQNEAQ (reference sequence). This CDR3 has 15 residues. CDR3 sequence reads: CASSLAGGYQETQYF. The CDR3 coding sequence is TGTGCCAGCAGCTTAGCGGGGGGTTATCAAGAGACCCAGTACTTC.

V and J are TRBV4-1 and TRBJ2-7; unclear D gene. Trimming cost V 4 bases and J 2 bases, with 3 bases left between them. Per the germline V gene, CDR1 is MGHRA and CDR2 is YSYEKL. This CDR3 is built from 11 residues. The CDR3 region has the DNA TGCGCCAGCAGCCCTGCCTACGAGCAGTACTTC. Amino acid sequence: CASSPAYEQYF.

This chain uses TRBV9 with TRBJ2-1; 14 bases agree with TRBD2. Germline trimming cut 4 bases from V and 0 bases from J; bases unmatched to any gene: 15. The CDR3 spans 21 residues. Germline loops: CDR1 SGDLS, CDR2 YYNGEE. The CDR3 coding sequence is TGTGCCAGCAGCTCGAGCCGGGGACTAGCGGGAGCCCCGAGCTCCTACAATGAGCAGTTCTTC. This encodes CASSSSRGLAGAPSSYNEQFF.

The rearrangement joins TRBV6-1 to TRBJ1-2, with 8 bases that match TRBD1. Germline CDR1 is MNHNS and CDR2 is SASEGT. The V segment lost 7 bases and the J segment 3 bases; nucleotides outside the gene matches: 7. This CDR3 is 14 amino acids long. CDR3: CASIPRGRYYGYTF. DNA for the CDR3: TGTGCCAGCATTCCCAGGGGGCGGTACTATGGCTACACCTTC.

In its sample, this clone was seen a few times. CDR3 amino acids: CASSQSGRLYQETQYF. CDR3 DNA: TGTGCCAGCAGCCAGAGCGGGAGGCTATACCAAGAGACCCAGTACTTC. V gene TRBV11-1 combines with J gene TRBJ2-5, with 9 bases fitting TRBD2. CDR1 is SGHAT and CDR2 is FQDESV in the germline V gene (reference sequence). The V gene end was trimmed by 5 bases and the J gene end by 0 bases; junction bases not matched to a gene: 7. The CDR3 contains 16 residues.

The rearrangement links TRBV7-2 to TRBJ2-1, with TRBD2 identical over 8 bases. Germline-derived CDR1 and CDR2 are SGHTA and FQGNSA. V was pared by 0 bases and J by 0 bases, with 4 bases of the junction left unmatched. CDR3 length equals 17 residues. The CDR3 DNA follows: TGTGCCAGCAGCTTAGCTCGGGGGGGGAGCTCCTACAATGAGCAGTTCTTC. It encodes CASSLARGGSSYNEQFF.

This clone was counted between two and nine times. The rearrangement joins TRBV30 to TRBJ1-1, with 9 bases that match TRBD1. The CDR3 extends over 14 amino acids. Unmatched junction bases numbered 3, after V lost 3 bases and J lost 1 base. Germline V gene sequence: CDR1 GTSNPN, CDR2 SVGIG (reference sequence). The chain's CDR3 is CAWSPGQGNTEAFF. CDR3 sequence (DNA): TGTGCCTGGAGCCCGGGACAGGGGAACACTGAAGCTTTCTTT.

This chain links TRBV6-6 with TRBJ2-1; 12 bases are a match to TRBD2. Germline V gives CDR1 MNHNY, CDR2 SVGAGI (reference sequence). CDR3 size: 16 residues. V was pared by 4 bases and J by 3 bases, with 4 bases of the junction left unmatched. Written as DNA, the CDR3 is TGTGCCAGCAGTTCCTTGGGACTAGCGGGCTACAATGAGCAGTTCTTC. Its translation: CASSSLGLAGYNEQFF.

V gene TRBV7-3 combines with J gene TRBJ2-3, with D possibly matching TRBD1 (6 bases). Trimming removed 8 bases at V and 6 bases at J, with 18 bases between. The germline V gene encodes CDR1 SGHTA and CDR2 FQGTGA. The CDR3 is 14 amino acids. CDR3 sequence (DNA): TGTGCCAGCGGTCTTGAGGGGGTGGTGGATACGCAGTATTTT. Translation: CASGLEGVVDTQYF.

The rearrangement links TRBV19 to TRBJ1-1; tentatively, D is TRBD1 (5 bases). Trimming took off 9 bases at V and 2 bases at J, with 19 bases between the two ends. Germline values: CDR1 LNHDA, CDR2 SQIVND (reference sequence). The CDR3 has 15 residues. CDR3 protein: CASSFMDQGNTEAFF. The CDR3 nucleotides are TGTGCCAGCTCGTTTATGGACCAGGGTAACACTGAAGCTTTCTTT.

The chain is built from TRBV5-6 and TRBJ2-3; 11 nucleotides agree with TRBD2. The V gene's germline CDR1 is SGHDT and CDR2 YYEEEE. CDR3 length equals 16 residues. V shed 6 bases, J shed 3 bases, and the junction held 9 bases outside the gene matches. CDR3 in DNA: TGTGCCAGCACCGGTAGCGGGGGGGCCCAGACAGATACGCAGTATTTT. Protein sequence: CASTGSGGAQTDTQYF.

V usage is TRBV4-3 and J usage is TRBJ2-1; D possibly corresponds to TRBD2 (6 bases). The CDR3 covers 14 residues. V gave up 1 base and J gave up 5 bases, with 9 bases separating them. In germline, CDR1 is LGHNA, CDR2 YSLEER. Written as DNA, the CDR3 is TGCGCCAGCAGCCAAGGTGGGGGGAACAATGAGCAGTTCTTC. It is translated as CASSQGGGNNEQFF.

V usage is TRBV9 and J usage is TRBJ2-5, with 8 bases fitting TRBD2. Germline V lookup: CDR1 SGDLS, CDR2 YYNGEE. CDR3 length: 17 residues. J lost 5 bases, V lost 0 bases, and 12 bases had no gene match. CDR3 sequence reads: CASSVGGAGDVGETQYF. The CDR3 region has the DNA TGTGCCAGCAGCGTAGGGGGAGCGGGGGACGTAGGGGAGACCCAGTACTTC.

J is TRBJ2-1 and V is TRBV4-1; a possible D gene is TRBD2 (5 bases). The CDR3 extends over 16 amino acids. V was clipped by 1 base and J by 1 base, with 11 bases between them. CDR1 and CDR2 (germline): MGHRA, YSYEKL. CDR3 residues: CASSQVDLISYNEQFF. The CDR3 region has the DNA TGCGCCAGCAGCCAAGTGGACTTAATATCCTACAATGAGCAGTTCTTC.

The V gene is TRBV28, the J gene TRBJ2-1; D may be TRBD1 (5 bases). V lost 7 bases, J lost 1 base, and 11 bases lay in between. CDR3 length: 14 residues. Germline V CDR1 and CDR2: MDHEN, SYDVKM. CDR3 protein: CASIDSVSYNEQFF. The CDR3 DNA reads as TGTGCCAGCATCGACAGCGTATCCTACAATGAGCAGTTCTTC.

A few counts support this clone. This chain links TRBV6-1 with TRBJ1-4; possibly TRBD1 for D (5 bases). This CDR3 spans 13 amino acids. Between the trimmed V and J ends, which lost 3 bases and 8 bases, there was a span of 10 bases. The germline CDR1 and CDR2 sequences are MNHNS and SASEGT. CDR3 DNA: TGTGCCAGCAGTGACAGGGAAAACGAAAAACTGTTTTTT. It codes for CASSDRENEKLFF.

The chain joins TRBV10-3 to TRBJ2-7, with D possibly being TRBD1 (5 bases). Germline V CDR1 and CDR2: ENHRY, SYGVKD. V was trimmed by 3 bases and J by 3 bases, leaving 18 bases between them. The CDR3 is 16 amino acids. CDR3 nucleotides: TGTGCCATCAGTGACCCTCCAACAGGTTTTAACTACGAGCAGTACTTC. This codes for CAISDPPTGFNYEQYF.

The J gene is TRBJ1-1, the V gene TRBV12-5; 7 positions match TRBD1. The germline CDR1 and CDR2 sequences are LGHNT and FRNRAP. Trimming took 4 bases from V and 2 from J; bases not matched to a gene: 10. CDR3 length: 16 amino acids. The DNA of the CDR3 is TGTGCTAGTGGTTCTAACAGGGGAGTGGGAAACACTGAAGCTTTCTTT. Protein product: CASGSNRGVGNTEAFF.

This clone is a singleton in its sample. The V and J genes are TRBV6-8 and TRBJ1-2; D possibly corresponds to TRBD1 (5 bases). The V gene's germline CDR1 is MNHGY and CDR2 SAAAGT. This CDR3 region has 13 residues. Trimming removed 5 bases at V and 1 base at J, with 8 bases between. The CDR3 protein is CASSQGGNYGYTF. The DNA of the CDR3 is TGTGCCAGCAGTCAGGGAGGTAACTATGGCTACACCTTC.